This is a list of T cell receptor beta chains from one sample in a study of blood T cells in healthy people across ages. One entry per CDR3 protein, called by TCRdb with MiXCR from the 5' RACE reads. Among fewer than 1,000,000 distinct CDR3 sequences, around 43% were seen once, and the ten largest hold approximately 19%. The sequenced sample consisted of blood. These TCRs come from a man in his 60s in good health. Both conserved end residues are part of each CDR3. Fields, in order: CDR3 DNA, CDR3 protein, D gene, clone size, J gene, V gene. D genes are given only for firm matches. Only some rows state a clone size, as once, few, many or a class for expanded clones.

TGTGCCAGCAGCTTATCCGGGGCAGCCTATGGCTACACCTTC | CASSLSGAAYGYTF | - | few | TRBJ1-2 | TRBV7-9
TGTGCCAGCAGCATTAGAGCGGGGGGCTCCTACAATGAGCAGTTCTTC | CASSIRAGGSYNEQFF | TRBD2 | - | TRBJ2-1 | TRBV7-2
TGTGCCAGCAGCCAAGACTGGCGGGGGGGCTCCTACGAGCAGTACTTC | CASSQDWRGGSYEQYF | TRBD2 | - | TRBJ2-7 | TRBV3-1
TGCGCCAGCAGCCAATCTGGGACGGGGCTCGGGACTACCAACACAGATACGCAGTATTTT | CASSQSGTGLGTTNTDTQYF | TRBD2 | - | TRBJ2-3 | TRBV4-3
TGTGCCAGCAGCACCGGACAGGGGGTCGGTGAGCAGTACTTC | CASSTGQGVGEQYF | TRBD1 | medium-sized | TRBJ2-7 | TRBV7-2
TGTGCCAGCAGTTTACTACAGGGCGGCAAGGAGACCCAGTACTTC | CASSLLQGGKETQYF | - | - | TRBJ2-5 | TRBV28
TGTGCCAGCAGCCCCAGGACTAGCGGGGGGTTAGCAGAGACCCAGTACTTC | CASSPRTSGGLAETQYF | TRBD2 | medium-sized | TRBJ2-5 | TRBV7-2
TGCAGTGCTAGAGTAGGCTCTCCTTCCTACGAGCAGTACTTC | CSARVGSPSYEQYF | - | - | TRBJ2-7 | TRBV20-1
TGTGCCAGCAGCCAATACCAGGGGGGTGAGCAGTTCTTC | CASSQYQGGEQFF | - | few | TRBJ2-1 | TRBV14
TGCAGCGTTTCCGCCTACCCGCAGGAGACCCAGTACTTC | CSVSAYPQETQYF | - | many | TRBJ2-5 | TRBV29-1
TGCTGCGTCCTAGCCCAACAGGGAGGCGATGGCTACACCTTC | CCVLAQQGGDGYTF | - | - | TRBJ1-2 | TRBV29-1
TGTGCCAGCAGTGCAATCTGGGGGGCGAGGGAGCAGTACTTC | CASSAIWGAREQYF | - | once | TRBJ2-7 | TRBV2
TGCGCCAGCAGCCATGGTAGCGGGAACTCCTACGAGCAGTACTTC | CASSHGSGNSYEQYF | TRBD2 | many | TRBJ2-7 | TRBV4-3
TGTGCCAGCAGTTACTCGACTAGCGGGGGGGCAGGTGGAGATACGCAGTATTTT | CASSYSTSGGAGGDTQYF | TRBD2 | - | TRBJ2-3 | TRBV6-5
TGCGCCAGCAGCCAAGTGAGATACAATGAGCAGTTCTTC | CASSQVRYNEQFF | - | few | TRBJ2-1 | TRBV4-3
TGCGCCAGCAGCCAAGATTTACTGGGGGGGGCGACAGATACGCAGTATTTT | CASSQDLLGGATDTQYF | - | few | TRBJ2-3 | TRBV4-3
TGTGCCAGCAGCGTACTGGAGTCCACAGATACGCAGTATTTT | CASSVLESTDTQYF | - | once | TRBJ2-3 | TRBV7-6
TGTGCCAGCAAGGAACAGGGGGCTGGCTATGGCTACACCTTC | CASKEQGAGYGYTF | TRBD1 | - | TRBJ1-2 | TRBV6-6
TGTGCCAGCAGTTTAAAGCCGGGACAGTTGTACTTC | CASSLKPGQLYF | TRBD1 | - | TRBJ2-5 | TRBV27
TGCAGTGCTAGAGGTCCCCGGGGAGGGCCTAGCGGGGAGGTAGATACGCAGTATTTT | CSARGPRGGPSGEVDTQYF | TRBD2 | few | TRBJ2-3 | TRBV20-1
TGTGCCAGCTCACCACCGGCAGATACGCAGTATTTT | CASSPPADTQYF | - | many | TRBJ2-3 | TRBV18
TGTGCCAGCAGAAATAGCGGTCCCACAGATACGCAGTATTTT | CASRNSGPTDTQYF | - | - | TRBJ2-3 | TRBV7-8
TGTGCCAGCAGCTTGGAGGAAGGGCAGGGGGATTACGAGCAGTACTTC | CASSLEEGQGDYEQYF | TRBD1 | - | TRBJ2-7 | TRBV5-6
TGTGCCAGCAGCTTACCAGCGGGGGGCTTCTACGAGCAGTACTTC | CASSLPAGGFYEQYF | TRBD2 | - | TRBJ2-7 | TRBV11-2
TGTGCCAGCAGCCCCAGGGGAGTTGCAGATACGCAGTATTTT | CASSPRGVADTQYF | - | - | TRBJ2-3 | TRBV7-2
TGCAGTGCCACGCCCGGCGAGCAGACAGATACGCAGTATTTT | CSATPGEQTDTQYF | - | once | TRBJ2-3 | TRBV20-1
TGTGCCATCAGGGGACGGGACAATAATTCACCCCTCCACTTT | CAIRGRDNNSPLHF | - | few | TRBJ1-6 | TRBV10-3
TGCAGTGCTAGAGGTCCGGGTACGTACTACAATGAGCAGTTCTTC | CSARGPGTYYNEQFF | - | - | TRBJ2-1 | TRBV20-1
TGCGCCAGCAGCCAACCGACAGGCCTAGGTTCACCCCTCCACTTT | CASSQPTGLGSPLHF | - | once | TRBJ1-6 | TRBV3-1
TGCAGCGTTGCGCGGACAGGGCTCACAGATACGCAGTATTTT | CSVARTGLTDTQYF | TRBD1 | - | TRBJ2-3 | TRBV29-1
TGTGCCAGCAGCCAAGCGGTCCGGGGGAGTAATTCACCCCTCCACTTT | CASSQAVRGSNSPLHF | - | - | TRBJ1-6 | TRBV3-1
TGCAGTGCTCTAACTAGCGGAAGCTCCTACGAGCAGTACTTC | CSALTSGSSYEQYF | TRBD2 | - | TRBJ2-7 | TRBV20-1
TGCGCCAGCAGCGTGGGGAACTCGGGCGGAGATACGCAGTATTTT | CASSVGNSGGDTQYF | - | few | TRBJ2-3 | TRBV5-1
TGTGCCAGCAGTCCCATGGCCTTTGGGGCCAACGTCCTGACTTTC | CASSPMAFGANVLTF | - | - | TRBJ2-6 | TRBV6-2/TRBV6-3
TGTGCCAGCAGTTCACGGCCGCGACAGGTGTCCCCCGAGCAGTACTTC | CASSSRPRQVSPEQYF | - | - | TRBJ2-7 | TRBV6-2/TRBV6-3
TGTGCCATCAGTCGGTATGAAGCATTGGGGGCCGAGCAGTACTTC | CAISRYEALGAEQYF | - | - | TRBJ2-7 | TRBV10-3
TGTGCCAGCCAATCCGGGACATGGCCTTACGAGCAGTACTTC | CASQSGTWPYEQYF | - | few | TRBJ2-7 | TRBV25-1
TGCGCCAGCAGCTTGGAAGGGCGGGGGCGAGATACGCAGTATTTT | CASSLEGRGRDTQYF | - | few | TRBJ2-3 | TRBV5-1
TGTGCCTGGGGCCAGGGAAGGGGAACCTACGAGCAGTACTTC | CAWGQGRGTYEQYF | - | few | TRBJ2-7 | TRBV30
TGCAGTGCGACCGGGTCCATACTCGGCTATGGCTACACCTTC | CSATGSILGYGYTF | - | - | TRBJ1-2 | TRBV20-1